This T cell receptor (beta chain) is drawn from a study of cytomegalovirus exposure and HLA in healthy donors. As for the study in general: Among the 398 genotyped donors, 81% were placed in the Caucasian-associated ancestry cluster.

Use of 60 Vbeta and 13 Jbeta primers characterized the PCR. Some clones are missing from TCRdb's copy, which holds only in-frame ones; the method was immunoSEQ multiplex PCR. The clone table shows around 48,000 clones, with the ten largest holding approximately 2.2%. With respect to this clone: Its target is not known.

General study results and limits: A prior analysis recorded that most TCR beta V segments were productive about 90% or about 30% of the time.

There are 14 residues in the CDR3. The V gene's germline CDR1 is SGHDT and CDR2 YYEEEE. The V end was cut by 0 bases, the J end by 8 bases, with 14 bases between. This rearrangement joins TRBV5-6 to TRBJ1-2, with D possibly being TRBD1 (5 bases). The sequence derives from a female donor in good health and CMV-seronegative. Sequencing used PBMCs. CDR3 nucleotides: TGTGCCAGCAGCTTGGGTTTGGGGCTCAACGGCTACACCTTC. Translating gives CASSLGLGLNGYTF.